What follows are 30 T cell receptor beta chains derived from one specimen sequenced in a study of T cells after posttransplantation cyclophosphamide. The naive gate required viable CD3+CD4+ or CD3+CD8+ cells with CCR7+CD45RA+CD45RO-CD95-CD27+CD28+ phenotype. Clones were sequenced by immunoSEQ multiplex PCR, and TCRdb holds only the in-frame ones, with some missing. The sample has tens of thousands of clones, 95% to 98% seen once. Sequencing used naive CD4+ T cells sorted from PBMCs. The receptor set was obtained from a man aged 35 to 55 in good health, CMV-negative, and a related stem cell transplant donor.

J is TRBJ2-3 and V is TRBV5-4, with D uncertain. CDR3 size: 12 residues. Germline values: CDR1 SGHNT, CDR2 YYREEE (reference sequence). The ends were cut back, 2 bases at V and 5 bases at J, with 6 bases in the middle. The CDR3 nucleotides read TGTGCCAGCAGCTTTGGCATAGATACGCAGTATTTT. Amino acid sequence: CASSFGIDTQYF.

The V call is TRBV18, the J call TRBJ2-3; D is uncertain. V gave up 0 bases and J gave up 2 bases, with 9 bases separating them. The CDR3 consists of 15 residues. The V gene's germline CDR1 is KGHSH and CDR2 LQKENI. The CDR3 nucleotides read TGTGCCAGCTCACCACCTTCCCTAAACACAGATACGCAGTATTTT. Its translation: CASSPPSLNTDTQYF.

The chain uses TRBV30 and TRBJ1-1; 7 bases are shared with TRBD1. With 7 bases clipped from V and 8 bases from J, the junction kept 13 bases outside the gene matches. The CDR3 loop spans 13 amino acids. Germline assignment: CDR1 GTSNPN and CDR2 SVGIG (reference sequence). The CDR3 reads CAFGQENSREAFF. CDR3 sequence (DNA): TGTGCCTTCGGACAGGAAAATTCACGGGAAGCTTTCTTT. Full variable domain (rest looked up from reference TRBV30 and TRBJ1-1): SQTIHQWPATLVQPVGSPLSLECTVEGTSNPNLYWYRQAAGRGLQLLFYSVGIGQISSEVPQNLSASRPQDRQFILSSKKLLLSDSGFYLCAFGQENSREAFFGQGTRLTVV.

J is TRBJ2-1 and V is TRBV11-3; TRBD1 aligns across 7 bases. The length of the CDR3 is 14 residues. V shed 5 bases, J shed 4 bases, and the junction held 5 bases outside the gene matches. In germline, CDR1 is SGHNT, CDR2 YENEEA. The CDR3 nucleotides are TGTGCCAGCAGCCAGACAGGGATATACAATGAGCAGTTCTTC. Protein: CASSQTGIYNEQFF.

The CDR3 nucleotides are TGTGCCAGTACAGGGGACCTGATCAGCACAGATACGCAGTATTTT. Residues: CASTGDLISTDTQYF. The chain combines TRBV28 with TRBJ2-3; 7 bases line up with TRBD1. This CDR3 spans 15 amino acids. V was pared by 9 bases and J by 0 bases, with 9 bases of the junction left unmatched. Germline CDR1 and CDR2: MDHEN and SYDVKM.

J is TRBJ2-3 and V is TRBV11-2; D gene uncertain. Looked up from germline, CDR1 is SGHAT and CDR2 is FQNNGV. The V end was cut by 1 base, the J end by 0 bases, with 11 bases between. The CDR3 is made up of 16 amino acids. The CDR3 region is CASSLVQPTSTDTQYF. CDR3 bases: TGTGCCAGCAGCTTAGTTCAGCCGACTAGCACAGATACGCAGTATTTT. The variable domain in full, completed from reference TRBV11-2 and TRBJ2-3, reads EAGVAQSPRYKIIEKRQSVAFWCNPISGHATLYWYQQILGQGPKLLIQFQNNGVVDDSQLPKDRFSAERLKGVDSTLKIQPAKLEDSAVYLCASSLVQPTSTDTQYFGPGTRLTVL.

This clone was detected only once. The chain combines TRBV9 with TRBJ1-1; 8 nucleotides align to TRBD1. The CDR3 length is 12 residues. V lost 3 bases, J lost 11 bases, and 6 bases stayed unmatched. Per the germline V gene, CDR1 is SGDLS and CDR2 is YYNGEE. Written as DNA, the CDR3 is TGTGCCAGCAGCGGGGAGCAGGGGGCGGCTTTCTTT. Its translation: CASSGEQGAAFF.

The CDR3 sequence: CASLPLGNSNQPQHF. The CDR3 region has the DNA TGTGCCAGCTTACCCCTCGGGAATAGCAATCAGCCCCAGCATTTT. The genes are TRBV28 and TRBJ1-5; D unclear. The germline V gene has CDR1 MDHEN and CDR2 SYDVKM. With 8 bases removed from V and 0 bases from J, the gap between germline ends came to 14 bases. This CDR3 is built from 15 residues.

CDR3 nucleotides: TGTGCCAGCAGTCTATCTTCAGGACTAGCGGAGAACACCGGGGAGCTGTTTTTT. It codes for CASSLSSGLAENTGELFF. The chain combines TRBV25-1 with TRBJ2-2; 10 positions agree with TRBD2. Germline V CDR1 and CDR2: MGHDK, SYGVNS. V was pared by 5 bases and J by 1 base, with 10 bases of the junction left unmatched. The CDR3 has 18 amino acids.

This chain links TRBV7-3 with TRBJ2-1; TRBD2 matches 8 bases. The length of the CDR3 is 17 residues. Germline V gene sequence: CDR1 SGHTA, CDR2 FQGTGA. V lost 4 bases, J lost 5 bases, and 13 bases stayed unmatched. The CDR3 nucleotides read TGTGCCAGCAGCTCCCGGAGGGGGGGACTAGAGAACAATGAGCAGTTCTTC. Encoded protein: CASSSRRGGLENNEQFF.

The rearrangement uses TRBV9 and TRBJ2-7, with TRBD2 identical over 7 bases. This CDR3 has 15 residues. CDR1 SGDLS and CDR2 YYNGEE come from the germline V gene. After removal of 2 bases from V and 1 base from J, the junction contained 6 bases not matched to a gene. CDR3 DNA sequence: TGTGCCAGCAGCGTGCGCGGGAGCCGGTCCTACGAGCAGTACTTC. Encoded protein: CASSVRGSRSYEQYF.

V and J are TRBV11-2 and TRBJ1-5; D remains unclear. The V end was cut by 0 bases, the J end by 10 bases, with 16 bases between. CDR1 SGHAT and CDR2 FQNNGV come from the germline V gene. The CDR3 loop spans 15 amino acids. CDR3: CASSLDTAALGPQHF. As DNA, the CDR3 is TGTGCCAGCAGCTTAGATACAGCGGCCTTAGGACCCCAGCATTTT.

J is TRBJ1-1 and V is TRBV28; D gene unclear. From germline, CDR1 is MDHEN and CDR2 SYDVKM. CDR3 length equals 12 residues. With 10 bases removed from V and 4 bases from J, the gap between germline ends came to 13 bases. The CDR3 DNA is TGTGCCACTATACGTCAAACCACTGAAGCTTTCTTT. This sequence encodes CATIRQTTEAFF.

This clone was recorded only once. The CDR3 coding sequence is TGTGCCAGCAGCAAAGACAGGGGACGGGAGACCCAGTACTTC. Encoded protein: CASSKDRGRETQYF. V is TRBV5-4 and J is TRBJ2-5, with 8 bases matching TRBD1. This CDR3 region has 14 residues. The germline V gene encodes CDR1 SGHNT and CDR2 YYREEE (reference sequence). The junction had 7 bases not matched to a gene; V was cut back by 4 bases and J by 5 bases.

Worth noting for this clone: This specimen includes other DNA sequences encoding the same CDR3. V is TRBV28 and J is TRBJ2-7, with a weak D call TRBD1 (6 bases). CDR3 size: 15 residues. V dropped 7 bases and J dropped 3 bases, with 19 bases sitting between them. CDR1 is MDHEN, CDR2 SYDVKM, per germline. The CDR3 bases are TGTGCCAGCACATTGACGGGACAACCCATCTACGAGCAGTACTTC. Protein: CASTLTGQPIYEQYF.

The CDR3 nucleotides are TGTGCCAGCAGCCTACGAATCGGACAGGGGAGTAGGACTGAAGCTTTCTTT. Translation: CASSLRIGQGSRTEAFF. The V and J genes are TRBV14 and TRBJ1-1; 9 nucleotides align to TRBD1. The J segment lost 5 bases and the V segment lost 4 bases, leaving 14 bases of the junction unmatched. Germline V gene data show CDR1 as SGHDN and CDR2 as FVKESK. CDR3 length equals 17 residues.

The gene calls are TRBV4-3 and TRBJ2-7; D is unresolved. Trimming took off 4 bases at V and 0 bases at J, with 10 bases between the two ends. The CDR3 length is 14 residues. Germline values: CDR1 LGHNA, CDR2 YSLEER. The DNA for the CDR3 is TGCGCCAGCAGCCGAGAAATTAGCTCCTACGAGCAGTACTTC. It is translated as CASSREISSYEQYF.

V gene TRBV5-4 combines with J gene TRBJ2-1, with a possible D match to TRBD1 (5 bases). Germline assignment: CDR1 SGHNT and CDR2 YYREEE (reference sequence). The CDR3 has 15 amino acids. V was clipped by 1 base and J by 5 bases, with 13 bases between them. CDR3 region: CASSLRQQRNNEQFF. The CDR3 DNA is TGTGCCAGCAGCTTGAGACAGCAACGGAACAATGAGCAGTTCTTC.

Only one count was recorded for this clone. This sequence joins TRBV30 and TRBJ1-5, with D possibly TRBD1 on 6 matching bases. Trimming pared 8 bases from V and 11 bases from J, leaving 22 bases between. Germline assignment: CDR1 GTSNPN and CDR2 SVGIG (reference sequence). This CDR3 region has 13 residues. The CDR3 sequence: CASSLGQLAAQHF. CDR3 in DNA: TGTGCCAGCTCCTTAGGACAGCTCGCGGCCCAGCATTTT.

The chain is built from TRBV4-1 and TRBJ2-1; possibly TRBD2 for D (5 bases). CDR1 is MGHRA and CDR2 is YSYEKL in the germline V gene. The V gene lost 8 bases and the J gene lost 7 bases, with 15 bases spanning the gap. The CDR3 runs to 13 residues. In nucleotides, the CDR3 is TGCGCCAGCTCCTCGGTTTCGGGGAATGAGCAGTTCTTC. Translation gives CASSSVSGNEQFF.

The rearrangement links TRBV18 to TRBJ2-3; 11 nucleotides agree with TRBD2. The CDR3 has 15 residues. V shed 2 bases, J shed 6 bases, and the junction held 4 bases outside the gene matches. CDR1 and CDR2 (germline): KGHSH, LQKENI. The CDR3 reads CASSPTTSGADTQYF. In nucleotides, the CDR3 is TGTGCCAGCTCACCAACGACTAGCGGGGCTGATACGCAGTATTTT.

The chain carries TRBV19 and TRBJ2-6; perhaps TRBD2 as D (5 bases). This CDR3 region has 15 residues. The germline CDR1 and CDR2 sequences are LNHDA and SQIVND (reference sequence). V lost 3 bases and J lost 1, with 7 bases in between. In DNA form, the CDR3 reads TGTGCCAGTAGTATCCGGGGTTCTGGGGCCAACGTCCTGACTTTC. Amino acids: CASSIRGSGANVLTF.

This rearrangement joins TRBV28 to TRBJ1-2; a possible D gene is TRBD1 (6 bases). The length of the CDR3 is 13 residues. Germline CDR1 MDHEN, CDR2 SYDVKM. Trimming pared 2 bases from V and 5 bases from J, leaving 9 bases between. As DNA, the CDR3 is TGTGCCAGCAGTTTACACAGGGAGTATGGCTACACCTTC. Translating gives CASSLHREYGYTF.

This chain uses TRBV9 with TRBJ2-1; 13 positions match TRBD2. Trimming removed 4 bases from V and 6 bases from J; junction bases left unmatched: 7. The V gene's germline CDR1 is SGDLS and CDR2 YYNGEE. There are 16 residues in the CDR3. The CDR3 coding sequence is TGTGCCAGCAGCTCCTCCGGGACTAGCGGGATCAATGAGCAGTTCTTC. It is translated as CASSSSGTSGINEQFF. Based on the CDR3 plus reference TRBV9 and TRBJ2-1, the full variable domain is DSGVTQTPKHLITATGQRVTLRCSPRSGDLSVYWYQQSLDQGLQFLIQYYNGEERAKGNILERFSAQQFPDLHSELNLSSLELGDSALYFCASSSSGTSGINEQFFGPGTRLTVL.

The rearrangement joins TRBV7-2 to TRBJ2-1; 9 nucleotides line up with TRBD1. The germline V gene encodes CDR1 SGHTA and CDR2 FQGNSA. V shed 5 bases, J shed 6 bases, and the junction held 11 bases outside the gene matches. CDR3 size: 16 residues. The CDR3 loop is CASSRTGAGLGNEQFF. DNA for the CDR3: TGTGCCAGCAGCCGGACAGGGGCCGGCCTGGGCAATGAGCAGTTCTTC.

The chain uses TRBV11-3 and TRBJ1-1, with D tentatively TRBD1 (6 bases). This CDR3 comprises 15 residues. The V gene's germline CDR1 is SGHNT and CDR2 YENEEA. V lost 5 bases and J lost 0, with 13 bases in between. The DNA for the CDR3 is TGTGCCAGCAGCGACCGGGACACTTTGAACACTGAAGCTTTCTTT. As protein: CASSDRDTLNTEAFF. The variable domain in full, completed from reference TRBV11-3 and TRBJ1-1, reads EAGVVQSPRYKIIEKKQPVAFWCNPISGHNTLYWYLQNLGQGPELLIRYENEEAVDDSQLPKDRFSAERLKGVDSTLKIQPAELGDSAVYLCASSDRDTLNTEAFFGQGTRLTVV.

The chain links TRBV6-5 to TRBJ1-1; no clear D gene. Germline CDR1 and CDR2: MNHEY and SVGAGI. V gave up 0 bases and J gave up 5 bases, with 16 bases separating them. The CDR3 loop spans 16 amino acids. CDR3 loop: CASSYSPGRIGTEAFF. For the CDR3, the DNA is TGTGCCAGCAGTTACTCCCCGGGGAGGATCGGAACTGAAGCTTTCTTT.

The chain couples TRBV4-2 to TRBJ2-1; 10 bases are a match to TRBD2. From germline, CDR1 is LGHNA and CDR2 YNFKEQ. V was clipped by 0 bases and J by 15 bases; unmatched bases: 8. This CDR3 comprises 14 residues. The CDR3 loop reads CASSQDRSGRAPFF. Written as DNA, the CDR3 is TGTGCCAGCAGCCAAGATAGGAGCGGGAGGGCCCCGTTCTTC.

This chain links TRBV5-1 with TRBJ1-1; 7 positions match TRBD1. The germline V gene encodes CDR1 SGHRS and CDR2 YFSETQ. V dropped 1 base and J dropped 5; count of bases not matched to a gene: 5. The CDR3 runs to 14 residues. As DNA, the CDR3 is TGCGCCAGCAGCTTGAGCTCAGGGGGGACTGAAGCTTTCTTT. It codes for CASSLSSGGTEAFF. Full variable domain (outside the CDR3, taken from reference TRBV5-1 and TRBJ1-1): KAGVTQTPRYLIKTRGQQVTLSCSPISGHRSVSWYQQTPGQGLQFLFEYFSETQRNKGNFPGRFSGRQFSNSRSEMNVSTLELGDSALYLCASSLSSGGTEAFFGQGTRLTVV.

This chain joins TRBV19 and TRBJ2-7; 10 bases align to TRBD2. Germline trimming cut 5 bases from V and 2 bases from J; bases unmatched to any gene: 6. The CDR3 contains 15 residues. CDR1 is LNHDA, CDR2 SQIVND, per germline (reference sequence). The CDR3 DNA reads as TGTGCCAGTAGTCCTGGGACTAGCGCGCCCTACGAGCAGTACTTC. This encodes CASSPGTSAPYEQYF.